This T cell receptor beta chain was retrieved from a study of shared clonotypes between healthy human individuals. Study-level background: Those who served as donors were a couple of women and three men between the ages of 18 and 49.

CDR3 size: 14 residues. The ends lost 6 bases at V and 4 bases at J; junction bases unmatched: 5. Germline V gene data show CDR1 as MDHEN and CDR2 as SYDVKM. The data were produced by immunoSEQ multiplex PCR, yet TCRdb's version contains in-frame clones alone and is incomplete. Seen here are some 2,400,000 clones, approximately 96% observed once, and the top ten hold 0.1% to 0.15%. Those who donated were healthy HIV-negative adults, with no recent acute infections or vaccinations reported. Sequenced material: naive CD4+ T cells sorted from blood. Subset denoted: CD45RA+ positively selected. The gene calls are TRBV28 and TRBJ2-7, with 11 bases that match TRBD2. The receptor was isolated from a man aged 18 to 30 in good health. The chain's CDR3 is CASSPLAGEYEQYF. CDR3 nucleotides: TGTGCCAGCAGCCCACTAGCGGGGGAATACGAGCAGTACTTC. The complete variable domain, with remaining parts taken from reference TRBV28 and TRBJ2-7, reads DVKVTQSSRYLVKRTGEKVFLECVQDMDHENMFWYRQDPGLGLRLIYFSYDVKMKEKGDIPEGYSVSREKKERFSLILESASTNQTSMYLCASSPLAGEYEQYFGPGTRLTVT.